The clone carrying this T cell receptor beta chain was recorded many times. This sample was included in a study of T-cell reconstitution after alpha-beta-depleted transplantation in children. CDR1 and CDR2 (germline): LGHDT, YNNKEL (reference sequence). This CDR3 comprises 17 residues. The V and J ends lost 4 bases and 4 bases, in that order; junction bases with no gene match: 12. Molecular barcoding with unique molecular identifiers was used for the TCRbeta library. TCRdb reprocessed the PCR reads via MiXCR and lists one record per CDR3 protein. The top ten hold roughly 2.6% of the sample, which has 200,000 to 300,000 distinct CDR3 sequences, 12% seen once.

The rearrangement links TRBV3-1 to TRBJ2-3, with 9 bases that match TRBD2. This clonotype was sampled from a human donor who donated a stem cell graft to a child with acute lymphoblastic leukemia. The sample in question was PBMCs from the stem cell graft donor, obtained from the stem cell graft. The CDR3 DNA follows: TGTGCCAGCAGCCCATTGACTAGCGGAGTGGGTCCAGATACGCAGTATTTT. Translation: CASSPLTSGVGPDTQYF.